This TCR beta chain was obtained from a study of T cells after yellow fever vaccination (dated by TCRdb to about 2019). Some background on the complete study: The SMART-Seq v4 Ultra Low Input RNA kit was used to prepare libraries from fractions with low cell numbers. To follow T-cell clones before and after both primary and booster YFV17D yellow fever vaccination, bulk TCR alpha and beta repertoires underwent longitudinal sequencing. Two healthy male donors, one aged 18 to 29 and one aged 30 to 40 years, made up the cohort. Bulk PBMC replicates and cell subsets were isolated from blood drawn at multiple timepoints before and after both primary and secondary immunization. Broader findings and caveats from the paper: FACS-sorted repertoires could contain abundant contaminating clonotypes from the bulk population, so computational filtering was required. The study included only a couple of donors, which limits how far the findings can be generalized. A small fraction of clonotypes showed up in both the CD4 and CD8 compartments, probably as a result of convergent recombination. The secondary T-cell response was weaker than the primary response but faster, peaking on day 5 instead of day 15. After the booster, most of the clones that had expanded following primary vaccination were detected again (roughly 96% of CD4 and 88% of CD8), which suggests that memory was broadly maintained.

The treatment or condition label of this sample denotes: live attenuated yellow fever vaccine strain. At each blood-draw timepoint, two biological replicates of bulk PBMCs were obtained. A standard Ficoll-Paque protocol was used to isolate PBMCs from peripheral blood. RNA was extracted with TriZol from bulk PBMCs, CD4 and CD8 fractions, and dextramer-positive and dextramer-negative fractions. Concerning this clonotype itself: No antigen is known for it. It has no much larger one-base neighbor in the sample; base qualities were not kept.

Per the germline V gene, KGHSH is the CDR1 and LQKENI is the CDR2. V drops 4 bases and J drops 5 bases, leaving 12 bases in between. From cysteine to phenylalanine, the CDR3 is 14 amino acids long. The read is trimmed to its CDR3 DNA, 42 bases read in frame from base 1. TCR cDNA was synthesized by 5'RACE template switching, through which a universal primer site and unique molecular identifiers were introduced. Priming of cDNA synthesis was performed from both the TCR alpha and TCR beta constant segments. Library amplification used two PCR steps, and the second PCR step added sample barcodes and sequencing adapters. Libraries were sequenced on Illumina HiSeq 2500 (2x100 bp) or NovaSeq (2x150 bp). In the source study's methods: Demultiplexing of reads and collapsing into UMI consensus sequences were performed with MIGEC, and V(D)J alignment was carried out with MiXCR. Vaccine-responding clonotypes were identified with edgeR using replicate PBMC samples, with FDR below 0.01 and a log2 fold change above 5 up to day 15 being required. Each bulk clonotype was labeled CD4 or CD8 based on which sequenced repertoire, CD4 or CD8, contained the clonotype at higher abundance. Using fastp trimming at Q25 and MiXCR clonotype assembly, TCRdb reanalyzed the public sequencing data and kept in-frame beta chains. Every CDR3 protein is listed once, alongside the most common genes and DNA of its rows. The V and J calls shown here were made by TCRdb, not taken from the authors' results. Counted in this sample were 360,000 or so distinct CDR3 sequences; 11% of them appeared once. The ten largest clonotypes hold less than 20% of the sample.

This receptor was obtained from a man aged 18 to 30 who received the YFV17D yellow fever vaccine. The sequencing used PBMCs, collected on the day of the first yellow fever vaccination. The V gene is TRBV18 and the J gene is TRBJ1-5; D gene: possibly TRBD1, on 6 matching bases. The CDR3 reads as follows: CASSLAGVDQPQHF. The nucleotides read TGTGCCAGCTCACTTGCAGGGGTGGATCAGCCCCAGCATTTT.